This T cell receptor (beta chain) was retrieved from a study of cytomegalovirus exposure and HLA in healthy donors. V lost 3 bases, J lost 5 bases, and 7 bases lay in between. CDR1 and CDR2 (germline): SEHNR, FQNEAQ (reference sequence). The CDR3 runs to 12 residues. The study ran its PCR with 60 Vbeta and 13 Jbeta primers. TCRdb's copy holds only in-frame clones and misses some; the assay was immunoSEQ multiplex PCR. The repertoire holds roughly 130,000 clones, with around 80% as singletons. For this clone: Its antigen is currently unknown.

Findings and caveats of the study: Only CMV serostatus was available as immune exposure information. Compared with the roughly 670-donor mean, an Asian-associated ancestry cluster reportedly had fewer N-insertions, according to a later analysis.

The origin of this receptor is a man in his forties in good health and CMV-seronegative. The chain uses TRBV7-9 and TRBJ1-2; D uncertain. Source material: PBMCs. Here the CDR3 DNA reads TGTGCCAGCAGCTTTGGCCTTTATGGCTACACCTTC. Translated, it gives CASSFGLYGYTF.